This TCR beta chain was captured by sequencing in a study of T-cell memory formation after mild COVID-19. Study as a whole: TCR clusters were mostly confined to one donor each.

The table lists this clonotype with many counts. Its antigen is undetermined. One entry per CDR3 protein results from TCRdb running MiXCR on the 5' RACE reads. The repertoire holds 65,000 to 100,000 distinct CDR3 sequences, with 10% to 15% as singletons. Findings and limits, study-wide: The authors left the SARS-CoV-2 specificity of second-wave clones peaking on day 37 unconfirmed.

This CDR3 spans 18 amino acids. Deletions cut 0 bases from V and 4 bases from J, with 22 bases between. Germline lookup yields CDR1 SGHDT and CDR2 YYEEEE. Input material: PBMCs or a T cell subset sorted from them (not recorded which). The chain uses TRBV5-6 and TRBJ2-5, with a weak D call TRBD1 (5 bases). The TCR originated in a man between 18 and 29 years old who had mild COVID-19 (a few samples of this study predate the infection). Cell type and time point are not known. CDR3 in DNA: TGTGCCAGCAGCTTGGCCAGGGCATCACGGTCGGGTGGAGAGACCCAGTACTTC. Amino acid sequence: CASSLARASRSGGETQYF.